Sequencing of this T cell receptor beta chain was carried out in a study of blood T cell repertoires in COVID-19. As for the study in general: Samples of COVID-19 (acute and convalescent) were obtained from the United States, Italy and Spain.

Clones were read by immunoSEQ multiplex PCR, and TCRdb kept only the in-frame ones, dropping some. Found here are 97,000 or so clones, about nine tenths of them singletons; the top ten hold 5.1%. Looked up from germline, CDR1 is PRHDT and CDR2 is FYEKMQ (reference sequence). This CDR3 is 14 amino acids long. V was pared by 2 bases and J by 6 bases, with 11 bases between. This clone was counted a single time. The sequenced sample was peripheral blood. The receptor was derived from a man aged 50-59 years with acute or convalescent COVID-19. The chain has TRBV13 and TRBJ2-1, with D perhaps TRBD2 (5 bases). This chain's CDR3 is CASSLTSLLNEQFF. The CDR3 bases are TGTGCCAGCAGCTTAACTAGTCTTCTCAATGAGCAGTTCTTC.